The rows below give T cell receptor beta chains drawn from one sample of a study of OX40 agonist ivuxolimab in advanced cancers. Repertoires were generated with immunoSEQ multiplex PCR, while TCRdb's copy carries only in-frame clones and drops some. There are some 10,000 clones in the sample; about 79% occur only once, and approximately 21% lies in the top ten. The specimen was CD4+ or CD8+ T cells sorted from blood, collected in a trial of the OX40 agonist ivuxolimab. These receptors all come from an adult with an advanced solid tumor such as melanoma, head and neck, liver or kidney cancer. CDR3s include the opening cysteine and the closing phenylalanine or tryptophan. The D gene is left open where the match is weak. A row's size may be missing; if present it is once, few, many or a size class.

len,j_gene,abundance,v_gene,d_gene,CDR3aa,CDR3nt
12,TRBJ1-4,NA,TRBV27,NA,CASGITNRELFF,TGTGCCAGCGGGATTACAAACAGGGAACTGTTTTTT
14,TRBJ2-7,few,TRBV11-1,NA,CASSLVQGPYEQYF,TGTGCCAGCAGCTTGGTCCAGGGGCCCTACGAGCAGTACTTC
14,TRBJ2-1,few,TRBV7-2,NA,CASSLNSLYNEQFF,TGTGCCAGCAGCTTAAACTCACTCTACAATGAGCAGTTCTTC
14,TRBJ2-5,NA,TRBV7-3,NA,CASSFAGGKETQYF,TGTGCCAGCAGCTTTGCAGGGGGGAAAGAGACCCAGTACTTC
16,TRBJ2-3,NA,TRBV27,NA,CASSLSWGSSTDTQYF,TGTGCCAGCAGTTTGAGCTGGGGGTCCTCCACAGATACGCAGTATTTT
14,TRBJ2-1,NA,TRBV27,TRBD1,CASSDQTGENEQFF,TGTGCCAGCAGTGACCAGACAGGGGAGAATGAGCAGTTCTTC
13,TRBJ1-1,NA,TRBV6-5,NA,CASSYRTDSEAFF,TGTGCCAGCAGTTACCGGACAGATAGTGAAGCTTTCTTT
13,TRBJ1-4,NA,TRBV9,TRBD1,CASSRDRDEKLFF,TGTGCCAGCAGCCGGGACAGGGATGAAAAACTGTTTTTT
18,TRBJ2-7,NA,TRBV5-1,TRBD2,CASGSRGSGGGRAYEQYF,TGCGCCAGCGGGTCCAGAGGGAGCGGGGGGGGACGAGCCTACGAGCAGTACTTC
12,TRBJ2-7,NA,TRBV29-1,NA,CSVVTGLDEQYF,TGCAGCGTCGTCACAGGTCTCGACGAGCAGTACTTC
17,TRBJ2-1,NA,TRBV7-2,TRBD2,CASSPVGIGTSGVEQFF,TGTGCCAGCAGCCCGGTGGGCATCGGGACTAGCGGGGTTGAGCAGTTCTTC
14,TRBJ2-7,NA,TRBV14,NA,CASSPHRDNYEQYF,TGTGCCAGCAGTCCTCACCGGGACAACTACGAGCAGTACTTC
12,TRBJ2-7,NA,TRBV27,NA,CASSTLGVEQYF,TGTGCCAGCAGCACCCTGGGAGTCGAGCAGTACTTC
15,TRBJ2-7,NA,TRBV7-2,TRBD2,CASSTSGGAWYEQYF,TGTGCCAGCAGCACTAGCGGGGGGGCGTGGTACGAGCAGTACTTC
15,TRBJ2-5,NA,TRBV11-2,NA,CASSSRGGMQETQYF,TGTGCCAGCAGCTCCCGAGGTGGCATGCAAGAGACCCAGTACTTC
13,TRBJ1-2,NA,TRBV21-1,NA,CASATRAVHRYTF,TGTGCCAGCGCAACGAGGGCAGTTCACCGCTACACCTTC
18,TRBJ1-3,once,TRBV21-1,NA,CASSKRASTRAGGNTIYF,TGTGCCAGCAGCAAAAGGGCATCAACCCGAGCGGGTGGAAACACCATATATTTT
13,TRBJ2-1,NA,TRBV29-1,NA,CSVAGTTYNEQFF,TGCAGCGTGGCCGGGACCACGTACAATGAGCAGTTCTTC